This is a list of T cell receptor beta chains from one sample in a study of T cells after somatic rescue of genetic block. Profiling relied on immunoSEQ multiplex PCR, and the TCRdb table lists in-frame clones only, not all of them. The data show around 67,000 clones, roughly 88% seen once. Sequenced sample: peripheral blood mononuclear cells (PBMCs). The receptors were sampled from a man aged 25 to 40. Both conserved end residues are part of each CDR3. A D gene is named only where the DNA matches it firmly.

TRBV28	NA	TRBJ2-3	TGTGCCAGCAGCATGATACCCTATGGGAGCACAGATACGCAGTATTTT	CASSMIPYGSTDTQYF
TRBV2	NA	TRBJ2-1	TGTGCCAGCACCCCCGGGACATACAATGAGCAGTTCTTC	CASTPGTYNEQFF
TRBV7-9	NA	TRBJ2-1	TGTGCCAGCAGCTTAGAAAAGGGGGAATTAGCGGATTACAATGAGCAGTTCTTC	CASSLEKGELADYNEQFF
TRBV13	NA	TRBJ2-6	TGTGCCAGCAGCTTAGTAGGGACTGGGGCCAACGTCCTGACTTTC	CASSLVGTGANVLTF
TRBV19	NA	TRBJ1-1	TGTGCCAGTAGTATAGGGGGGAGCACTGAAGCTTTCTTT	CASSIGGSTEAFF
TRBV5-6	NA	TRBJ2-7	TGTGCCAGCAGCTTGGGCCACAGCTCCTACGAGCAGTACTTC	CASSLGHSSYEQYF
TRBV18	NA	TRBJ2-2	TGTGCCAGCTCACCACCCTCGGCTCAGGGGAGCACCGGGGAGCTGTTTTTT	CASSPPSAQGSTGELFF
TRBV7-6	NA	TRBJ2-1	TGTGCCAGCAGATCAATGGATGAGCAGTTCTTC	CASRSMDEQFF
TRBV27	NA	TRBJ2-3	TGTGCCAGCAGTCCCCACTTCGGGGGGCAGTATTTT	CASSPHFGGQYF
TRBV7-8	NA	TRBJ2-3	TGTGCCAGCAGCTTAGGACTTCCTAGCACAGATACGCAGTATTTT	CASSLGLPSTDTQYF
TRBV19	TRBD1	TRBJ1-3	TGTGCCAGTAGTATAGGCCAACCGGGACAGGGTCCTGGAAACACCATATATTTT	CASSIGQPGQGPGNTIYF
TRBV27	TRBD1	TRBJ2-1	TGTGCCAGCAGCTCTTCCGGGACAGGGTACAATGAGCAGTTCTTC	CASSSSGTGYNEQFF
TRBV28	NA	TRBJ2-5	TGTGCCAGCACCCTTGGAACAGGGAGCCGACAAGAGACCCAGTACTTC	CASTLGTGSRQETQYF
TRBV7-9	TRBD1	TRBJ2-3	TGTGCCAGCAGCGTATCCCCGGGCAGGGGGCACACAGATACGCAGTATTTT	CASSVSPGRGHTDTQYF
TRBV5-6	TRBD1	TRBJ2-7	TGTGCCAGCAGCTTGCGGGACAGGGCCCTAACTCTATACTACGAGCAGTACTTC	CASSLRDRALTLYYEQYF